Detailed here is one TCR beta chain. This clone was seen once. What antigen it recognizes has not been identified. Base qualities are not recorded, but no much larger clone differs from it by a single base. Receptors were amplified or captured by the immunoSEQ multiplex PCR assay. In its TCRdb copy, this immuneACCESS table keeps in-frame sequences only and misses some clones. Where compared with another copy, unresolved V genes explain less than half of these, and the others have no known cause. Counted in this sample were approximately 79,000 clones; over 85% of them appeared once. The top ten clonotypes cover roughly 0.21% of the sample. Trimming at the junction amounts to 6 bases on V and 7 bases on J, and the germline ends lie 16 bases apart. In the germline V gene, CDR1 corresponds to SNHLY and CDR2 to FYNNEI. Inclusive of the bounding cysteine and phenylalanine, the CDR3 is 14 residues long. Here the CDR3 DNA is all that survives: 42 bases in frame from base 1.

This sample stems from a study of T cell changes during pregnancy in multiple sclerosis (dated by TCRdb to about 2019). Study-level background: The study looked at changes in the T cell repertoire across pregnancy in women with multiple sclerosis.

The chain links TRBV2 with TRBJ1-5; the D gene is perhaps TRBD1, on 6 matching bases. This material consisted of CD4+ T cells from peripheral blood mononuclear cells, taken before pregnancy. The sequence came from a female donor with multiple sclerosis, enrolled in a pregnancy study. The DNA sequence is TGTGCCAGCAGCGCCGGAAACAGGGACCAGCCCCAGCATTTT. It translates as CASSAGNRDQPQHF.